Sequencing of this T cell receptor beta chain was carried out in a study of blood T cell repertoires in COVID-19. Study at large: The origin of the acute and convalescent COVID-19 samples was the United States, Italy and Spain.

Sequenced by immunoSEQ multiplex PCR; TCRdb stores in-frame clones only, minus some. The sample has roughly 260,000 clones, just under 90% seen once. The CDR3 runs 15 residues. In germline, CDR1 is KGHSH, CDR2 LQKENI. Trimming left V 0 bases short and J 10 bases short, with 16 bases between. The sequence came from a woman in her 40s with acute or convalescent COVID-19. Input material: peripheral blood. This chain joins TRBV18 and TRBJ2-1, with D tentatively TRBD2 (5 bases). As DNA, the CDR3 is TGTGCCAGCTCACCACCGCAGTCGCGGGCTGGGGAGCAGTTCTTC. This gives the protein CASSPPQSRAGEQFF.